This section outlines one TCR beta chain sequence together with its context. Its antigen is currently unknown. A clone one base away is much larger, so this may be a read error. This CDR3 is missing its conserved last phenylalanine or tryptophan, likely due to a read error. The sample belongs to a study of T cells in Graves' hyperthyroidism and ophthalmopathy. General study points: Ophthalmopathy was distinguished from stable hyperthyroidism by 13 V-J signatures.

The study defined stable Graves' hyperthyroidism as no ophthalmopathy progression within 18 months. Researchers barred patients who had uncontrolled infection, other autoimmune disease, pregnancy or lactation. V shed 9 bases and J 0 bases; nucleotides not matched to a gene: 19. Per the germline V gene, CDR1 is KGHDR and CDR2 is SFDVKD. CDR3 length equals 19 residues. Researchers took RNA transcripts and amplified the TCR beta CDR3 regions from them. TCR CDR3 regions were first amplified by RT-PCR with HTBI primers. In TCRdb, the multiplex PCR reads were re-called with MiXCR into one record per CDR3 protein. The repertoire holds 450,000 to 700,000 distinct CDR3 sequences, with 46% as singletons.

The J gene is TRBJ2-5, the V gene TRBV24-1; 9 positions match TRBD1. The TCR originated in a woman under 30 with Graves' hyperthyroidism. The sample taken for sequencing was peripheral blood or thyroid tissue (not recorded which). CDR3 in amino acids: CATAVYPAGQGSYQETQYS. In DNA, the CDR3 is TGTGCCACCGCTGTCTATCCAGCTGGACAGGGGTCTTACCAAGAGACCCAGTACTCC.